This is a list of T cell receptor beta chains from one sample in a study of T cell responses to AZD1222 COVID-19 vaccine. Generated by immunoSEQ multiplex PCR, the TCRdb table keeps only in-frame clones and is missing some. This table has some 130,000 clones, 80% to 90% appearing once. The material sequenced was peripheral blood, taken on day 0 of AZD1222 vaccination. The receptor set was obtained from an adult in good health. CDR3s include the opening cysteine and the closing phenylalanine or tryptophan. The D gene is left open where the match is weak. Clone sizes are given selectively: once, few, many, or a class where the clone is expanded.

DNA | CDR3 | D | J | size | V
TGTGCCAGCAGCTCGGGGGTATCAGGGGTCTATGGCTACACCTTC | CASSSGVSGVYGYTF | - | TRBJ1-2 | - | TRBV7-3
TGTGCCAGCAGCTTGTACGCCAGGGGCACAGATACGCAGTATTTT | CASSLYARGTDTQYF | - | TRBJ2-3 | once | TRBV7-2
TGTGCCAGCAGCTTATTTGTAGGGAACACTGAAGCTTTCTTT | CASSLFVGNTEAFF | - | TRBJ1-1 | - | TRBV7-2
TGTGCCAGCAACTTGCTGGCATCATCGGAGCAGTACTTC | CASNLLASSEQYF | - | TRBJ2-7 | - | TRBV28
TGTGCCAGCAGCCGAGAGGGTGGCGGGAGCACAGATACGCAGTATTTT | CASSREGGGSTDTQYF | - | TRBJ2-3 | - | TRBV7-8
TGTGCCTGGAGGAATCCACCCGTAAGCGGGAAAGAGACCCAGTACTTC | CAWRNPPVSGKETQYF | TRBD2 | TRBJ2-5 | - | TRBV30
TGTGCCAGCAGTTACCGGTGGGGGAACACTGAAGCTTTCTTT | CASSYRWGNTEAFF | - | TRBJ1-1 | - | TRBV6-5
TGCGCCAGCAAGGCCCCCAACAGTGCAACTAATGAAAAACTGTTTTTT | CASKAPNSATNEKLFF | - | TRBJ1-4 | - | TRBV10-2
TGTGCCAGCAGCCGACAGCTTAGTAATGAAAAACTGTTTTTT | CASSRQLSNEKLFF | - | TRBJ1-4 | - | TRBV4-2
TGTGCCAGCAGCTCCGGACTAACCTACGAGCAGTACTTC | CASSSGLTYEQYF | - | TRBJ2-7 | - | TRBV5-6
TGTGCCAGCAGCTTAGAGGGGCTGTATGGCTACACCTTC | CASSLEGLYGYTF | - | TRBJ1-2 | - | TRBV11-2
TGTGCCAGCTCACTGACAGGGAGGAACACTGAAGCTTTCTTT | CASSLTGRNTEAFF | TRBD1 | TRBJ1-1 | - | TRBV18
TGTGCCAGCAGCCCCTGGATCCAAGGCGACACCGGGGAGCTGTTTTTT | CASSPWIQGDTGELFF | - | TRBJ2-2 | - | TRBV7-3
TGTGCCAGCAGAGCAGGGAGGCCAGGAAACACCATATATTTT | CASRAGRPGNTIYF | - | TRBJ1-3 | - | TRBV25-1
TGTGCCACCAGCCCTAGGGGACTAAATCAAGAGACCCAGTACTTC | CATSPRGLNQETQYF | TRBD2 | TRBJ2-5 | - | TRBV15
TGTGCCAGCCTGAGGTCCCAGGAGATGAACACTGAAGCTTTCTTT | CASLRSQEMNTEAFF | - | TRBJ1-1 | once | TRBV2
TGTGCCAGCAGCTCAAGGGCGGGCGTACTCTACAATGAGCAGTTCTTC | CASSSRAGVLYNEQFF | - | TRBJ2-1 | - | TRBV11-2
TGTGCCAGCAGTGGGATCAGGGCGCCGTTGCACGAGCAGTACTTC | CASSGIRAPLHEQYF | - | TRBJ2-7 | once | TRBV9
TGTGCCAGCAGTTCGCCCGGGACAGGAACGAATGAGCAGTTCTTC | CASSSPGTGTNEQFF | - | TRBJ2-1 | - | TRBV12-1
TGTGCCAGCAGCCTACAAGGACAGGGGGGATCCTACGAGCAGTACTTC | CASSLQGQGGSYEQYF | TRBD1 | TRBJ2-7 | - | TRBV7-6
TGTGCCTGGAGGAAGGCAAGGCAAGCTTTCTTT | CAWRKARQAFF | - | TRBJ1-1 | - | TRBV30
TGCAGCGTAGCCGGGACAGCCGGAAACACCATATATTTT | CSVAGTAGNTIYF | TRBD1 | TRBJ1-3 | - | TRBV29-1
TGTGCCAGCAGCCGGGGGAGCACAGATACGCAGTATTTT | CASSRGSTDTQYF | - | TRBJ2-3 | - | TRBV5-8
TGTGCCATCAGTGGGCAGGGAACAGATACGCAGTATTTT | CAISGQGTDTQYF | - | TRBJ2-3 | few | TRBV10-3
TGTGCCAGCAGTCTAGACGGGACAGGGGCTGGAAACACCATATATTTT | CASSLDGTGAGNTIYF | TRBD1 | TRBJ1-3 | - | TRBV25-1
TGTGCCAGCAGTTACGGATGGGGGAACTATGGCTACACCTTC | CASSYGWGNYGYTF | - | TRBJ1-2 | - | TRBV6-5
TGTGCCAGCAGCGTAGGAACAGGGGGTCAGCCCCAGCATTTT | CASSVGTGGQPQHF | TRBD1 | TRBJ1-5 | - | TRBV9
TGCGCCAGCAGCTTGCTAGGCCGAGGAGATACGCAGTATTTT | CASSLLGRGDTQYF | - | TRBJ2-3 | - | TRBV5-1
TGCGCCAGCAGCCCTCGGACTAGCGGGAGGGCCCCCGGGGAGCTGTTTTTT | CASSPRTSGRAPGELFF | TRBD2 | TRBJ2-2 | few | TRBV4-1
TGTGCCACCAGTGATGACACAGGAAAACTGTTTTTT | CATSDDTGKLFF | - | TRBJ1-4 | - | TRBV24-1
TGTGCCAGCTCACCACCCGGGGCGAAACTGTTTTTT | CASSPPGAKLFF | - | TRBJ1-4 | - | TRBV18
TGTGCCAGCAGTCCCCTTCGGACAGGATTCCCTTTGGGCTACACCTTC | CASSPLRTGFPLGYTF | TRBD1 | TRBJ1-2 | - | TRBV28
TGTGCCTGGAGCCTTACAGGGGTGGGCAATCAGCCCCAGCATTTT | CAWSLTGVGNQPQHF | TRBD1 | TRBJ1-5 | - | TRBV30
TGCAGTGCTAGTCTTGGGCAGGGGGGCAATTCACCCCTCCACTTT | CSASLGQGGNSPLHF | TRBD1 | TRBJ1-6 | - | TRBV20-1
TGCGCCAGCAGTTACAGTCTTAACACCGGGGAGCTGTTTTTT | CASSYSLNTGELFF | - | TRBJ2-2 | - | TRBV10-1
TGTGCCACCAGCAGAGATACCGATAACACTGAAGCTTTCTTT | CATSRDTDNTEAFF | - | TRBJ1-1 | - | TRBV15
TGTGCCAGCAGTTCAATCATTTACTCTGGAAACACCATATATTTT | CASSSIIYSGNTIYF | - | TRBJ1-3 | few | TRBV6-2/TRBV6-3
TGTGCCAGCAGCTTGGACGGGGTCCGCGACTCACCCCTCCACTTT | CASSLDGVRDSPLHF | - | TRBJ1-6 | - | TRBV5-8
TGTGCCAGCATCTTACAGGGGGGCCTTGCCCAGTCTGGAAACACCATATATTTT | CASILQGGLAQSGNTIYF | TRBD1 | TRBJ1-3 | - | TRBV7-2
TGTGCCAGTAGTATTCCCGGGACAGGGGGACGTTTGGACACTGAAGCTTTCTTT | CASSIPGTGGRLDTEAFF | TRBD1 | TRBJ1-1 | - | TRBV19
TGCAGTCGGCGGAACACTGAAGCTTTCTTT | CSRRNTEAFF | - | TRBJ1-1 | - | TRBV20-1
TGCAGCGGAAAGACAACAACTAATGAAAAACTGTTTTTT | CSGKTTTNEKLFF | - | TRBJ1-4 | - | TRBV29-1
TGTGCCACTAGGGAGGGGGGTTATGGCTACACCTTC | CATREGGYGYTF | - | TRBJ1-2 | - | TRBV6-5
TGTGCCAGCAGCGTAGGGACAGGGGGGAACAATGAGCAGTTCTTC | CASSVGTGGNNEQFF | TRBD1 | TRBJ2-1 | - | TRBV9
TGTGCCAGTAGTATCCTCCGTGAGCAGTTCTTC | CASSILREQFF | - | TRBJ2-1 | - | TRBV19
TGCGCCAGCAGACCCTTGACAGGGGGCCGCTACGAGCAGTACTTC | CASRPLTGGRYEQYF | TRBD1 | TRBJ2-7 | - | TRBV5-1